What follows are 27 T cell receptor beta chains derived from one specimen sequenced in a study of monozygotic twins with cystic fibrosis. Libraries were prepared by immunoSEQ multiplex PCR; TCRdb keeps only in-frame clonotypes and omits some of them. Here the sample spans about 35,000 clones, roughly three fifths being singletons. The specimen sequenced was blood. The source is a girl aged 10-17 years with cystic fibrosis.

This chain connects TRBV7-9 to TRBJ1-4, with TRBD1 as a possible D gene (6 bases). The length of the CDR3 is 18 residues. The germline gives CDR1 SEHNR, CDR2 FQNEAQ (reference sequence). V was cut by 1 base and J by 5 bases, with 20 bases left in between. Here the CDR3 DNA reads TGTGCCAGCAGCTTAGGGGACTATACCCTAGGGGGGAATGAAAAACTGTTTTTT. Translation gives CASSLGDYTLGGNEKLFF.

The genes are TRBV9 and TRBJ2-5; no firm D call. Germline lookup yields CDR1 SGDLS and CDR2 YYNGEE. This CDR3 is built from 13 residues. V lost 4 bases and J lost 5, with 12 bases in between. CDR3 sequence (DNA): TGTGCCAGCAGCTTGTGGGCGGAGGAGACCCAGTACTTC. It is translated as CASSLWAEETQYF. The full variable domain, rest sourced from reference TRBV9 and TRBJ2-5, is DSGVTQTPKHLITATGQRVTLRCSPRSGDLSVYWYQQSLDQGLQFLIQYYNGEERAKGNILERFSAQQFPDLHSELNLSSLELGDSALYFCASSLWAEETQYFGPGTRLLVL.

The rearrangement uses TRBV29-1 and TRBJ1-4; 9 bases match TRBD1. Germline lookup yields CDR1 SQVTM and CDR2 ANQGSEA. The CDR3 runs to 20 residues. J was trimmed by 8 bases and V by 3 bases; bases with no gene match: 25. The CDR3 sequence: CSVEIQPGQGEPIAEEKLFF. CDR3 coding DNA: TGCAGCGTTGAGATCCAACCGGGACAGGGAGAACCGATTGCGGAAGAAAAACTGTTTTTT.

The chain couples TRBV5-1 to TRBJ2-2; 7 nucleotides agree with TRBD2. The CDR3 consists of 16 residues. Germline loops: CDR1 SGHRS, CDR2 YFSETQ. J lost 4 bases, V lost 6 bases, and 12 bases had no gene match. The CDR3 region is CASTFGAGDGTGELFF. CDR3 nucleotides: TGCGCCAGCACCTTCGGGGCGGGAGATGGCACCGGGGAGCTGTTTTTT. The full variable domain, completed using reference TRBV5-1 and TRBJ2-2, is KAGVTQTPRYLIKTRGQQVTLSCSPISGHRSVSWYQQTPGQGLQFLFEYFSETQRNKGNFPGRFSGRQFSNSRSEMNVSTLELGDSALYLCASTFGAGDGTGELFFGEGSRLTVL.

V and J are TRBV30 and TRBJ1-1; possibly TRBD1 for D (5 bases). V lost 0 bases, J lost 8 bases, and 10 bases lay in between. CDR3 length: 12 residues. In germline, CDR1 is GTSNPN, CDR2 SVGIG (reference sequence). The CDR3, as DNA: TGTGCCTGGAGTGTACGGGGGATGGAAGCTTTCTTT. Translating it yields CAWSVRGMEAFF.

The chain combines TRBV6-5 with TRBJ2-3; D is uncertain. The CDR3 is 14 amino acids. Trimming removed 2 bases from V and 3 bases from J, with 9 bases in between. In germline, CDR1 is MNHEY, CDR2 SVGAGI. The CDR3 loop is CASSYGETTDTQYF. As DNA, the CDR3 is TGTGCCAGCAGTTACGGAGAGACTACAGATACGCAGTATTTT.

The chain employs TRBV5-1 and TRBJ2-6; D uncertain. The germline gives CDR1 SGHRS, CDR2 YFSETQ. V was clipped by 2 bases and J by 4 bases, with 7 bases between them. The CDR3 has 14 amino acids. CDR3 nucleotide sequence: TGCGCCAGCAGCTTCCTTCGGGGGGCCAACGTCCTGACTTTC. Its protein is CASSFLRGANVLTF.

This chain uses TRBV5-1 with TRBJ1-4; a possible D gene is TRBD1 (6 bases). The CDR3 consists of 15 residues. The V end lost 2 bases, the J end lost 7 bases, and 15 bases lay between the germline ends. Germline V gene lookup returns CDR1 SGHRS and CDR2 YFSETQ. The CDR3 sequence is CASSFEYRETEKLFF. The CDR3 coding sequence is TGCGCCAGCAGCTTTGAATACAGGGAGACTGAAAAACTGTTTTTT.

This clone was picked up one time. The V call is TRBV7-2, the J call TRBJ2-7; 9 bases line up with TRBD1. The CDR3 covers 15 residues. Per germline, CDR1 SGHTA and CDR2 FQGNSA. Trimming took 3 bases from V and 1 from J; bases not matched to a gene: 4. This chain's CDR3 is CASSFSGTGSYEQYF. CDR3 in DNA: TGTGCCAGCAGCTTTTCCGGGACAGGGTCCTACGAGCAGTACTTC.

The chain employs TRBV18 and TRBJ2-7, with D tentatively TRBD1 (6 bases). Trimming stripped 1 base from V and 2 bases from J, with 9 bases between. CDR3 size: 14 residues. CDR1 is KGHSH, CDR2 LQKENI, per germline. The CDR3, as DNA: TGTGCCAGCTCACCACTACGGGACACCTACGAGCAGTACTTC. Translated, it gives CASSPLRDTYEQYF.

The rearrangement joins TRBV15 to TRBJ2-2; 11 positions match TRBD2. Trimming cost V 3 bases and J 2 bases; bases outside gene matches: 5. Per germline, CDR1 LNHNV and CDR2 YYDKDF (reference sequence). CDR3 length: 17 residues. The CDR3, as DNA: TGTGCCACCAGCAGGAGAACTAGCGGGAGTAACACCGGGGAGCTGTTTTTT. Amino acid sequence: CATSRRTSGSNTGELFF. Using reference TRBV15 and TRBJ2-2 for the parts outside the CDR3, the full variable domain is DAMVIQNPRYQVTQFGKPVTLSCSQTLNHNVMYWYQQKSSQAPKLLFHYYDKDFNNEADTPDNFQSRRPNTSFCFLDIRSPGLGDTAMYLCATSRRTSGSNTGELFFGEGSRLTVL.

This clone was picked up a small number of times. The chain uses TRBV9 and TRBJ1-5; maybe TRBD1 (6 bases). Looked up from germline, CDR1 is SGDLS and CDR2 is YYNGEE. CDR3 size: 14 residues. Trimming took 3 bases from V and 1 from J, leaving 8 bases between them. The CDR3 reads CASSEGGSNQPQHF. The CDR3 DNA reads TGTGCCAGCAGCGAGGGGGGGAGCAATCAGCCCCAGCATTTT.

The V and J genes are TRBV7-9 and TRBJ2-1; perhaps TRBD2 as D (6 bases). V lost 4 bases to trimming and J lost 6 bases, with 19 bases between them. The CDR3 loop spans 16 amino acids. CDR1 and CDR2 (germline): SEHNR, FQNEAQ (reference sequence). The CDR3 sequence is CASSSYSGARINEQFF. The CDR3 DNA reads as TGTGCCAGCAGCTCCTATAGCGGTGCGAGAATCAATGAGCAGTTCTTC.

The rearrangement joins TRBV19 to TRBJ2-7; perhaps D is TRBD1 or TRBD2 (6 bases each). Germline loops: CDR1 LNHDA, CDR2 SQIVND (reference sequence). This CDR3 comprises 15 residues. The V and J ends lost 5 bases and 7 bases respectively, with 21 bases between them. In DNA, the CDR3 is TGTGCCAGTAGTGGGGGACCCGGGGGCGCAGGGGAGCAGTACTTC. As protein: CASSGGPGGAGEQYF.

This sequence joins TRBV7-2 and TRBJ2-3; D gene unclear. Trimming shortened V by 4 bases and J by 4 bases, and 3 bases separated the two germline ends. The CDR3 length is 11 residues. The germline V gene encodes CDR1 SGHTA and CDR2 FQGNSA. CDR3 in DNA: TGTGCCAGCAGCTGGGCAGATACGCAGTATTTT. This translates into CASSWADTQYF. Full variable domain (missing parts from reference TRBV7-2 and TRBJ2-3): GAGVSQSPSNKVTEKGKDVELRCDPISGHTALYWYRQSLGQGLEFLIYFQGNSAPDKSGLPSDRFSAERTGGSVSTLTIQRTQQEDSAVYLCASSWADTQYFGPGTRLTVL.

This clone was observed a few times. The chain combines TRBV19 with TRBJ2-7; the D gene is possibly TRBD2 (6 bases). V was pared by 6 bases and J by 2 bases, with 11 bases between. The CDR3 extends over 13 amino acids. Germline assignment: CDR1 LNHDA and CDR2 SQIVND (reference sequence). CDR3 nucleotide sequence: TGTGCCAGTAGGAGGGACTCAACCTACGAGCAGTACTTC. It encodes CASRRDSTYEQYF.

The chain carries TRBV4-2 and TRBJ2-1; 8 bases agree with TRBD2. V dropped 1 base and J dropped 4; count of bases not matched to a gene: 3. The germline CDR1 and CDR2 sequences are LGHNA and YNFKEQ. The CDR3 has 15 residues. CDR3 bases: TGTGCCAGCAGCCAAGCAAGCGGGAGTTACAATGAGCAGTTCTTC. Translating gives CASSQASGSYNEQFF.

The chain employs TRBV2 and TRBJ2-1; D is perhaps TRBD2 (5 bases). V gave up 6 bases and J gave up 3 bases, with 9 bases separating them. Looked up from germline, CDR1 is SNHLY and CDR2 is FYNNEI. The CDR3 has 13 residues. This CDR3 is CASRLGNYNEQFF. DNA for the CDR3: TGTGCCAGCAGGCTCGGGAACTACAATGAGCAGTTCTTC. The full variable domain, completed using reference TRBV2 and TRBJ2-1, is EPEVTQTPSHQVTQMGQEVILRCVPISNHLYFYWYRQILGQKVEFLVSFYNNEISEKSEIFDDQFSVERPDGSNFTLKIRSTKLEDSAMYFCASRLGNYNEQFFGPGTRLTVL.

The chain couples TRBV9 to TRBJ2-3; the match to TRBD2 covers 10 bases. The V segment lost 3 bases and the J segment 1 base; nucleotides outside the gene matches: 5. The germline V gene has CDR1 SGDLS and CDR2 YYNGEE. This CDR3 spans 16 amino acids. The CDR3 reads CASSASGRGGTDTQYF. For the CDR3, the DNA is TGTGCCAGCAGCGCTAGCGGGAGAGGTGGCACAGATACGCAGTATTTT.

The V and J genes are TRBV10-3 and TRBJ2-7, with D perhaps matching TRBD1 (6 bases). Germline assignment: CDR1 ENHRY and CDR2 SYGVKD. This CDR3 is built from 11 residues. V dropped 10 bases and J dropped 5 bases, with 12 bases sitting between them. The CDR3 coding sequence is TGTGCCACCCAGGGGTCCCACGAGCAGTACGTC. Protein sequence: CATQGSHEQYV.

This clone was seen only a few times. The rearrangement uses TRBV30 and TRBJ1-1, with D possibly matching TRBD1 (5 bases). Per the germline V gene, CDR1 is GTSNPN and CDR2 is SVGIG (reference sequence). CDR3 length equals 11 residues. Trimming removed 5 bases from V and 10 bases from J, with 14 bases in between. The CDR3 DNA follows: TGTGCCTGGGGGATAGGGGTAGGAGCTTTCTTT. Translated: CAWGIGVGAFF. The variable domain in full, with the rest retrieved from reference TRBV30 and TRBJ1-1, is SQTIHQWPATLVQPVGSPLSLECTVEGTSNPNLYWYRQAAGRGLQLLFYSVGIGQISSEVPQNLSASRPQDRQFILSSKKLLLSDSGFYLCAWGIGVGAFFGQGTRLTVV.

This clone was recorded a few times. The rearrangement links TRBV7-9 to TRBJ2-7; D uncertain. V was clipped by 0 bases and J by 4 bases, with 10 bases between them. The CDR3 is 14 residues long. The germline CDR1 and CDR2 sequences are SEHNR and FQNEAQ (reference sequence). The CDR3 loop reads CASSLASQVYEQYF. CDR3 bases: TGTGCCAGCAGCTTAGCCAGTCAGGTTTACGAGCAGTACTTC.

This clone has just a few counts. This chain uses TRBV15 with TRBJ1-1; D may be TRBD1 (6 bases). Germline CDR1 reads LNHNV; CDR2 reads YYDKDF (reference sequence). The CDR3 length is 13 residues. V was shortened by 1 base and J by 6 bases, with 9 bases between the two germline ends. The CDR3 protein is CATSRAGQPEAFF. The CDR3 bases are TGTGCCACCAGCAGAGCTGGACAGCCTGAAGCTTTCTTT.

The chain uses TRBV4-3 and TRBJ1-4; D is ambiguous. This CDR3 region has 15 residues. V dropped 1 base and J dropped 7 bases, with 13 bases sitting between them. Germline assignment: CDR1 LGHNA and CDR2 YSLEER. Here the CDR3 reads CASSQVGSWPEKLFF. For the CDR3, the DNA is TGCGCCAGCAGCCAAGTAGGGTCTTGGCCTGAAAAACTGTTTTTT.

The rearrangement links TRBV7-9 to TRBJ1-5; no clear D. There are 15 residues in the CDR3. Trimming pared 3 bases from V and 0 bases from J, leaving 9 bases between. CDR1 is SEHNR and CDR2 is FQNEAQ in the germline V gene (reference sequence). This chain's CDR3 is CASSFMGSSNQPQHF. The CDR3 nucleotides read TGTGCCAGCAGCTTTATGGGGTCTAGCAATCAGCCCCAGCATTTT.

The rearrangement joins TRBV7-8 to TRBJ2-2, with 8 nucleotides matching TRBD1. Germline CDR1 is SGHVS and CDR2 is FQNEAQ. The CDR3 sequence is 17 residues long. V shed 4 bases, J shed 4 bases, and the junction held 11 bases outside the gene matches. The CDR3 sequence is CASSYTWGRGLTGELFF. The CDR3 DNA reads as TGTGCCAGCAGCTACACCTGGGGCAGGGGGCTCACCGGGGAGCTGTTTTTT.

The chain uses TRBV7-6 and TRBJ2-3; TRBD1 agrees at 10 bases. The J segment lost 3 bases and the V segment lost 2 bases, leaving 2 bases of the junction unmatched. Per germline, CDR1 SGHVS and CDR2 FNYEAQ. This CDR3 contains 15 residues. As DNA, the CDR3 is TGTGCCAGCAGCTTATGGACAGGGGGTACAGATACGCAGTATTTT. Protein product: CASSLWTGGTDTQYF.